Listed below are T cell receptor beta chains from one sample, sequenced in a study of T cell repertoires in aging, cancer and after chemotherapy. TCRdb redid the calling of the multiplex PCR reads with MiXCR, one entry per CDR3 protein. The sample records under 15,000 distinct CDR3 sequences, 30% to 40% being singletons. The sample taken for sequencing was blood. These TCRs come from a human donor in good health. The donor label of this sample is uncertain. Each CDR3 is given with its conserved first and last residue. Size tells how often a clone was seen (once, few, many) or the class of an expanded clone, and some rows leave it out.

TRBV7-9 | . | CASSIQGWGNTGELFF
TRBV6-5 | . | CASSAPTGIHEQYF
TRBV5-6 | few | CASSLWQGATGEQYF
TRBV30 | . | CAWSRMGDWQPQHF
TRBV12-3/TRBV12-4 | medium-sized | CASSLDVSGANVLTF
TRBV6-1 | few | CASSEIGARQPQHF
TRBV15 | few | CATSREFGDQPQHF
TRBV5-5 | . | CASSLVWSSGNTIYF
TRBV6-5 | . | CASSYSGWTDSSGNTIYF
TRBV6-6 | . | CASSYLTAGNTGELFF
TRBV10-3 | . | CAISESRGTGFFYGYTF
TRBV13 | medium-sized | CASSPQLAGPYF
TRBV6-4 | . | CASSATEANSPLHF
TRBV6-2/TRBV6-3 | . | CASSYSVRGGTDTQYF
TRBV19 | few | CASSIRQGWETQYF
TRBV20-1 | . | CSAGGVEGKAFF
TRBV18 | . | CASSPIGGLAHDYTF
TRBV6-1 | few | CASKGLWEGNQPQHF
TRBV6-6 | few | CASSYYPRGTVDNYGYTF
TRBV5-5 | . | CASSQGQGSNTEAFF
TRBV30 | medium-sized | CAWSVLGQRKGTDTQYF
TRBV19 | . | CASSEGQGVPNEKLFF